This TCR beta chain was sequenced for a study of blood T cells in healthy people across ages. A J-beta primer mix and a sample-barcoded 5' primer were used in a second PCR of about 7 to 12 cycles. TCRdb ran MiXCR on the 5' RACE reads and lists one entry per CDR3 protein. The sample has 590,000 or so distinct CDR3 sequences; less than 35% are singletons. The clonotype originates from a woman older than 75 in good health. What was sequenced was blood.

CDR3 bases: TGTGCCAGCAGCCGCGGCGAGGGCACTGAAGCTTTCTTT. It specifies CASSRGEGTEAFF. The genes are TRBV7-9 and TRBJ1-1; the D is unclear. The CDR3 covers 13 residues. V lost 5 bases and J 4 bases, leaving 11 bases between the germline ends. Germline assignment: CDR1 SEHNR and CDR2 FQNEAQ (reference sequence).